This T cell receptor (beta chain) was recovered during a study of T cell responses to AZD1222 COVID-19 vaccine. Details on this clone: What it binds is not known.

Sequencing used immunoSEQ multiplex PCR; TCRdb keeps in-frame clones, though not all of them. The sample consists of around 160,000 clones, 91% of them appearing once. The V and J ends lost 0 bases and 2 bases, in that order; junction bases with no gene match: 10. The V gene's germline CDR1 is SGHRS and CDR2 YFSETQ. CDR3 length equals 17 residues. Study conclusions and caveats: Across spike, vaccine-associated CD4 TCRs were found, dominant at 160-218 and 743-854. Nearly half of unique spike-specific TCRs reportedly avoided B.1.351 and B.1.1.7 mutated regions. Only a handful of individuals given AZD1222 were seropositive at baseline. It should be noted that donors were predominantly white British and more often female, and clonal diversity was possibly underestimated.

The chain couples TRBV5-1 to TRBJ2-7; 8 positions agree with TRBD1. The sequence derives from an adult in good health. Sample: peripheral blood, taken on day 0 of AZD1222 vaccination. Here the CDR3 reads CASSLGGTTGVPYEQYF. The DNA for the CDR3 is TGCGCCAGCAGCTTGGGGGGAACGACAGGGGTTCCCTACGAGCAGTACTTC.